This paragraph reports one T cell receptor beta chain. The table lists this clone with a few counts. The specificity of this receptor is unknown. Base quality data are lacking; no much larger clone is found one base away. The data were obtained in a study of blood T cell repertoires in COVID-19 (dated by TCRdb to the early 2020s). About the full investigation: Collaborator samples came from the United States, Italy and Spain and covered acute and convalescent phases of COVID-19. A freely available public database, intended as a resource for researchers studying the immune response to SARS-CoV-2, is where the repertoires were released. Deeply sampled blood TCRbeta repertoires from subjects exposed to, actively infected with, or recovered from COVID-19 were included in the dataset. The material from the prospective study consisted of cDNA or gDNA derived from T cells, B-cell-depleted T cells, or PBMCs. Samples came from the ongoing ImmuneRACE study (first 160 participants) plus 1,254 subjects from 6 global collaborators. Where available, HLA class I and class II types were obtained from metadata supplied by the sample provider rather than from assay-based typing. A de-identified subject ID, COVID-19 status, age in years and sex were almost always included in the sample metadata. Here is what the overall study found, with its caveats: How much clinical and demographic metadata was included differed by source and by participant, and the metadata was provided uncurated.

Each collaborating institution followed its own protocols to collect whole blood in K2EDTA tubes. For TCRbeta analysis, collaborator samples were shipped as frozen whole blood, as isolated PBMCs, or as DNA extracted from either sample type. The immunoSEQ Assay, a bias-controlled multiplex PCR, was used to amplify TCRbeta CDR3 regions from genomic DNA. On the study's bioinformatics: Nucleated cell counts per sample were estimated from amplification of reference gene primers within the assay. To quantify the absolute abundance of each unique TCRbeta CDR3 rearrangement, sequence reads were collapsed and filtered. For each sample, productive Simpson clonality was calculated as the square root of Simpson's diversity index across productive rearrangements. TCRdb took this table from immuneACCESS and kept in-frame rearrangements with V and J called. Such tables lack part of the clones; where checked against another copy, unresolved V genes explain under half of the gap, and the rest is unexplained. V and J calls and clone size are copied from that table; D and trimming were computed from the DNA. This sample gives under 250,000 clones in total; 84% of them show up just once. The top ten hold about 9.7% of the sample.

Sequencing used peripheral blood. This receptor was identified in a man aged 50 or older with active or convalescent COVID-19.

At the DNA level, the sequence is TGCGCCAGCAGCCAAGATCCTGACAGGGACACTGAAGCTTTCTTT. Its translation reads: CASSQDPDRDTEAFF. Here the chain combines TRBV4-3 and TRBJ1-1, with 7 central nucleotides matching TRBD1. The CDR3 goes from the cysteine to the phenylalanine over 15 residues. Only the CDR3 DNA is retained, 45 bases long and in frame from the first base. From a lookup of the germline V gene, CDR1 and CDR2 are LGHNA and YSLEER. Relative to germline, V is missing 0 bases and J is missing 3 bases, with 4 bases of the junction outside any gene match.